Reported below is one TCR beta chain. Antigen unknown. The length of the CDR3 is 13 residues. CDR1 is SGDLS and CDR2 is YYNGEE in the germline V gene. Trimming took off 3 bases at V and 6 bases at J, with 11 bases between the two ends. This record comes from a study of siplizumab effects on memory and regulatory T cells. General observations from the study: Contribution to the alloresponse seemed major for naive T cells, which also seemed more diverse than memory cells. Siplizumab led to significantly less abundant alloreactive sequences that could be traced back to unstimulated CD4+ memory cells. Proliferating Tregs taken from siplizumab cultures were not shown to have a confirmed suppressive function.

Assays examined roughly 100,000 TCR templates per sample. Generated by immunoSEQ multiplex PCR, the TCRdb table keeps only in-frame clones and is missing some. The sample shows roughly 100,000 clones, roughly 92% of them seen only once. V and J are TRBV9 and TRBJ2-3; no reliable D call. The material sequenced was Tregs sorted from blood. The TCR originated in a human donor in good health. This CDR3 reads CASSERNLDTQYF. CDR3 bases: TGTGCCAGCAGCGAACGAAATCTGGATACGCAGTATTTT. The whole variable domain, filled in from reference TRBV9 and TRBJ2-3, reads DSGVTQTPKHLITATGQRVTLRCSPRSGDLSVYWYQQSLDQGLQFLIQYYNGEERAKGNILERFSAQQFPDLHSELNLSSLELGDSALYFCASSERNLDTQYFGPGTRLTVL.